What follows is one TCR beta chain and its context. Its antigen is unknown. The sample originates from a study of monozygotic twins with inflammatory bowel disease. Study results and limitations: No discrimination was achieved between different T cell subtypes.

Per germline, CDR1 MNHEY and CDR2 SMNVEV (reference sequence). The CDR3 has 15 amino acids. The UMIs carried a 6-nucleotide sample barcode, and they were added by template switching. TCRdb reprocessed the 5' RACE reads and reports one entry per CDR3 protein, with no DNA. The sample holds 350,000 to 550,000 distinct CDR3 sequences. Specimen: blood. This sequence was found in a human donor with ulcerative colitis or Crohn's disease, or a healthy co-twin of an affected twin (not recorded which). The rearrangement joins TRBV27 to TRBJ2-2; TCRdb outputs TRBD1, but without DNA this stays unchecked. CDR3 sequence: CASSRGTQGTGELFF.